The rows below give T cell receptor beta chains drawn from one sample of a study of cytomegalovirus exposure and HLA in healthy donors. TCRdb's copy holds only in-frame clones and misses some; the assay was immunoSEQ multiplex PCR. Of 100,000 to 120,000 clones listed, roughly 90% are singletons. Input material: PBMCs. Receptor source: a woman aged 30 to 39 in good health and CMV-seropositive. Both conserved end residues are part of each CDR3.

CASSILAGANEQFF TRBV19
CASSQTGGGYEQYF TRBV5-4
CASSGGLGGFYEQYF TRBV6-1
CASSLGGSIPGELFF TRBV7-2
CASSTRQGWTDTQYF TRBV2
CATSRGVFGEGNQPQHF TRBV15
CASSLLGTGDTEAFF TRBV27
CASSLGGGGTEAFF TRBV6-1
CASSIDDRGTDEQYF TRBV19
CASSLDSREQYF TRBV5-4
CSVAGYTEAFF TRBV29-1
CASSLYSGPNEQFF TRBV5-4
CASSYVGTGLAEQYF TRBV14
CASRRGIHQGEAFF TRBV6-5
CATYRGLGREQFF TRBV6-5
CSVVLDYYEQYF TRBV29-1
CASSQGGSLGKNIQYF TRBV4-1
CASSYSKGEPQHF TRBV6-6
CASSFIAGEFYEQYF TRBV6-5
CASSLQGTAEAFF TRBV7-3
CASSLIPRTGELFF TRBV7-3
CASTVGTGGTEQYF TRBV28
CASSESSGRAGEQFF TRBV25-1
CASSRLAGGLNEQFF TRBV9
CASSTTGSLTETQYF TRBV6-5
CASGGQGVATNEKLFF TRBV25-1
CASSLTPAEGRNTIYF TRBV9
CASSLETDRIYNEQFF TRBV7-6
CASSLRGGANEKLFF TRBV7-3
CASSLYSGRAFPDTQYF TRBV6-7
CAWTFDTGELFF TRBV30
CASSSGTSYEQFF TRBV28
CATSRSGGLGSYNEQFF TRBV15
CASSIGQLSYEQYF TRBV13
CASSLTAGALNTEAFF TRBV5-1
CASSQEGSSYEQYF TRBV4-3
CASSVGQGADTQYF TRBV5-6